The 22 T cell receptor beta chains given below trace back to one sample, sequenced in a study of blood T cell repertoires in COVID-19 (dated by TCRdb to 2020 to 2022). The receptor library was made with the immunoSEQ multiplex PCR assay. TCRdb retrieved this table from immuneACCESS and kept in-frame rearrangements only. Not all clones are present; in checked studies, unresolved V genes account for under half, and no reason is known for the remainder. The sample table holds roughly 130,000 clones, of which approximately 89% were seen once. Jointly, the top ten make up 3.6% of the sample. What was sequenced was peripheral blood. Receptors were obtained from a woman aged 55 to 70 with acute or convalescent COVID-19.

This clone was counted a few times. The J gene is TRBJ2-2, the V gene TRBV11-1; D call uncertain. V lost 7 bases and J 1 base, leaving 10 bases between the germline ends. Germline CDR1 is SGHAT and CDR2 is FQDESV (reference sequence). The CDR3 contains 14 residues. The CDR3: CASTPGRNTGELFF. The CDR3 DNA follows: TGTGCCAGCACCCCTGGGCGGAACACCGGGGAGCTGTTTTTT. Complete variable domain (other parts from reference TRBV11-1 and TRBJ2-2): EAEVAQSPRYKITEKSQAVAFWCDPISGHATLYWYRQILGQGPELLVQFQDESVVDDSQLPKDRFSAERLKGVDSTLKIQPAELGDSAMYLCASTPGRNTGELFFGEGSRLTVL.

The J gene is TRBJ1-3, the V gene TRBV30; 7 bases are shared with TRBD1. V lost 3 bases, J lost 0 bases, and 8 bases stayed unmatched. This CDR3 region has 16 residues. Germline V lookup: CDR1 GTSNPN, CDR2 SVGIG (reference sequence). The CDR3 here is CAWRGTAITSGNTIYF. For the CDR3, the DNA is TGTGCCTGGAGAGGGACAGCTATTACCTCTGGAAACACCATATATTTT.

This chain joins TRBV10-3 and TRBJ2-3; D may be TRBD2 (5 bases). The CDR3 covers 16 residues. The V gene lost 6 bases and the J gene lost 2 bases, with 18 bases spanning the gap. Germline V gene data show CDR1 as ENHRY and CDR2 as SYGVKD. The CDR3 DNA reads TGTGCCATCAGGCAGACTTCCGAGGGATACACAGATACGCAGTATTTT. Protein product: CAIRQTSEGYTDTQYF.

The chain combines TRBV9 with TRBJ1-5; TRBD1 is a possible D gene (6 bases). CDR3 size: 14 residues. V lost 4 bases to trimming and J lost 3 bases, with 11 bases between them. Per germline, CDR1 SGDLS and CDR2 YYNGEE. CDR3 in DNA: TGTGCCAGCAGCAAAGGACAGATCAATCAGCCCCAGCATTTT. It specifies CASSKGQINQPQHF.

This CDR3 is CAWTSGLAGVVGTQYF. CDR3 nucleotide sequence: TGTGCCTGGACGAGCGGACTAGCGGGAGTGGTGGGGACCCAGTACTTC. The chain combines TRBV30 with TRBJ2-5; 13 bases map to TRBD2. Germline CDR1 and CDR2: GTSNPN and SVGIG (reference sequence). The V and J ends lost 4 bases and 7 bases, in that order; junction bases with no gene match: 12. This CDR3 contains 16 residues.

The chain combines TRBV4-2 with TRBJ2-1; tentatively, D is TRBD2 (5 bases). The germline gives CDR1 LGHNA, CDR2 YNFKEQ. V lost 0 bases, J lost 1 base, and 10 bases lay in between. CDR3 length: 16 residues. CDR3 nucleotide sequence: TGTGCCAGCAGCCAAGATGGGCTAGCATCCTACAATGAGCAGTTCTTC. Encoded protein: CASSQDGLASYNEQFF.

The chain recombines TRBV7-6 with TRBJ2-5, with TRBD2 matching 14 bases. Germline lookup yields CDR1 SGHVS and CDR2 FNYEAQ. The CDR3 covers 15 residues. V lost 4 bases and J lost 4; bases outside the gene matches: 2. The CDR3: CASSWTSGRRETQYF. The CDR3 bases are TGTGCCAGCAGCTGGACTAGCGGGAGGAGAGAGACCCAGTACTTC.

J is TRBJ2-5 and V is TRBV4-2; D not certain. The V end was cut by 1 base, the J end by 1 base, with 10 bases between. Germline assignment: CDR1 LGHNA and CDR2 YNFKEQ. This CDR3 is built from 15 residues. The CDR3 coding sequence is TGTGCCAGCAGCCAAGCACGAAGCGTCCAAGAGACCCAGTACTTC. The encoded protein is CASSQARSVQETQYF.

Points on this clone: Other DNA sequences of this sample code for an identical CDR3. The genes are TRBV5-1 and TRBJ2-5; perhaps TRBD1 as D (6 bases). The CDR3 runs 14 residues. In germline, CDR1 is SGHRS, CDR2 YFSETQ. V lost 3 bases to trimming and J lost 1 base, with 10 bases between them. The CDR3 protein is CASSYGQPQETQYF. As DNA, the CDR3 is TGCGCCAGCAGCTATGGACAGCCCCAAGAGACCCAGTACTTC.

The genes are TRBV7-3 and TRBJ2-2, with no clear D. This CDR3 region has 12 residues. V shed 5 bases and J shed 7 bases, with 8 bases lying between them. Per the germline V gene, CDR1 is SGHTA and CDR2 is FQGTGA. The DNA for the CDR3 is TGTGCCAGCAGCACCCAGAACGGGGAGCTGTTTTTT. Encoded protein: CASSTQNGELFF.

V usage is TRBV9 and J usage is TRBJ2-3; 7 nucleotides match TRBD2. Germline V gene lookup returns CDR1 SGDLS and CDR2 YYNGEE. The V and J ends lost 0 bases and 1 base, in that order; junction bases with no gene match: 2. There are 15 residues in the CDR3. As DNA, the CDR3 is TGTGCCAGCAGCGTAGCCAGCGGGGGCACAGATACGCAGTATTTT. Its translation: CASSVASGGTDTQYF.

The CDR3 coding sequence is TGCAGTGCTAGTGTAAGAGTAAGGGGGAGCAATCAGCCCCAGCATTTT. It is translated as CSASVRVRGSNQPQHF. This chain joins TRBV20-1 and TRBJ1-5; D may be TRBD1 (6 bases). The CDR3 runs to 16 residues. V shed 3 bases and J shed 1 base, with 16 bases lying between them. The V gene's germline CDR1 is DFQATT and CDR2 SNEGSKA (reference sequence).

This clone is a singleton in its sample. Here the CDR3 DNA reads TGTGCCAGCAGCTTGGGGCTAGCGGGCACAGATACGCAGTATTTT. Translated: CASSLGLAGTDTQYF. The chain carries TRBV5-6 and TRBJ2-3; 7 nucleotides agree with TRBD2. The CDR3 covers 15 residues. Trimming took 0 bases from V and 1 from J; bases not matched to a gene: 2. CDR1 and CDR2 (germline): SGHDT, YYEEEE. Full variable domain (outside the CDR3, taken from reference TRBV5-6 and TRBJ2-3): DAGVTQSPTHLIKTRGQQVTLRCSPKSGHDTVSWYQQALGQGPQFIFQYYEEEERQRGNFPDRFSGHQFPNYSSELNVNALLLGDSALYLCASSLGLAGTDTQYFGPGTRLTVL.

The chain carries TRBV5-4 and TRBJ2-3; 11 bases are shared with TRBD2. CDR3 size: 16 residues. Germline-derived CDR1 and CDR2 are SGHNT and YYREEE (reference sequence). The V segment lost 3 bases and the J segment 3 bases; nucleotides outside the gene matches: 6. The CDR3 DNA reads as TGTGCCAGCAGCTCGGGGGGACTAGCGGTTACAGATACGCAGTATTTT. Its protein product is CASSSGGLAVTDTQYF.

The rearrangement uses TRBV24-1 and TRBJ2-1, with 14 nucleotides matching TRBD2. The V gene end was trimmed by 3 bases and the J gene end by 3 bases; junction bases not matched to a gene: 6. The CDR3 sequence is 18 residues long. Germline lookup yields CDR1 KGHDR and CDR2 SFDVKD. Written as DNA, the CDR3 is TGTGCCACCAGTGATCAAGGGACTAGCGGGAGACACTACAATGAGCAGTTCTTC. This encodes CATSDQGTSGRHYNEQFF.

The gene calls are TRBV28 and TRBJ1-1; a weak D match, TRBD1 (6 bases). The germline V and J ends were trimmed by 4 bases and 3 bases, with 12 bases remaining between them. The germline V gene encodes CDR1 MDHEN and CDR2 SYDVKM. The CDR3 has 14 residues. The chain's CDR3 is CASSSDSLYTEAFF. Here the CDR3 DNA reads TGTGCCAGCAGTTCGGACAGCCTCTACACTGAAGCTTTCTTT.

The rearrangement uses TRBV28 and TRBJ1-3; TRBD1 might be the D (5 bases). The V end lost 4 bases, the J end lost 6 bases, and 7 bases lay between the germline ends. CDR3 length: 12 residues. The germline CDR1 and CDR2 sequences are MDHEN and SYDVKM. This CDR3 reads CASSSGKNTIYF. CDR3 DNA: TGTGCCAGCAGTTCAGGGAAAAACACCATATATTTT.

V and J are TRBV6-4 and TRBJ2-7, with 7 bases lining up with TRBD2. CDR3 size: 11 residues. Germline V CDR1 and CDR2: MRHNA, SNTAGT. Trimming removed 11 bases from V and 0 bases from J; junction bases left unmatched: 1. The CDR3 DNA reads TGTGCCGGGGGGGGCTCCTACGAGCAGTACGTC. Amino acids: CAGGGSYEQYV.

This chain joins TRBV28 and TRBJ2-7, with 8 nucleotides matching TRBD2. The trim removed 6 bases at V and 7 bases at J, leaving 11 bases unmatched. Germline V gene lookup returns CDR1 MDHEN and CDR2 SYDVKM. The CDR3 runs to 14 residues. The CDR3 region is CASSHPGGTREQYF. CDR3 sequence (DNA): TGTGCCAGCAGCCACCCGGGGGGGACGCGGGAGCAGTACTTC.

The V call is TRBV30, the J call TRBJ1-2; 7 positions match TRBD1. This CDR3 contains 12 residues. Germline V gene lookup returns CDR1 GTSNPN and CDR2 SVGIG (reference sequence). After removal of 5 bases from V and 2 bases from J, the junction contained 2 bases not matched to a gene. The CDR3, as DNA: TGTGCCTGGGCACAGGGGAACTATGGCTACACCTTC. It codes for CAWAQGNYGYTF.

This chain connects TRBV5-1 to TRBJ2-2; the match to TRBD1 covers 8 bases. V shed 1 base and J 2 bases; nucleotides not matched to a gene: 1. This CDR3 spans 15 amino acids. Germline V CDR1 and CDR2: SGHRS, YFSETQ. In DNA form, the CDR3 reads TGCGCCAGCAGCTTGACAGGGGGAAACACCGGGGAGCTGTTTTTT. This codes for CASSLTGGNTGELFF.

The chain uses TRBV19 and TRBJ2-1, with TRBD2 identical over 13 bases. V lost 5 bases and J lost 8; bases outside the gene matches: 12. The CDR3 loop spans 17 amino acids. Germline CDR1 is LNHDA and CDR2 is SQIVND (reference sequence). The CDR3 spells CASSSLAGLAGVHEQFF. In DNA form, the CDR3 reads TGTGCCAGTAGTTCCCTGGCAGGACTAGCGGGAGTTCATGAGCAGTTCTTC.